This TCR beta chain was retrieved from a study of T cell repertoires in breast cancer (dated by TCRdb to between 2015 and 2016). Context from the whole study: Samples profiled in the study came from tumors, lymph nodes and peripheral blood lymphocytes of breast cancer patients, along with peripheral blood from healthy control donors. ER+/PR+ status was present in the majority of the 20 to 25 patient tumors that were analyzed for shared TCRs. Controls included nine healthy donors of an age range similar to the patients. Sequencing yielded on average around 500,000 sequences per sample and around 10 reads per input cell. Given the low mutational burden of breast cancer and the rarity of common mutations in breast cancer, it was reasoned that TCRs shared between breast cancer patients would target shared antigens. Tumors and tumor-involved lymph nodes were minced, digested with Liberase and DNase, and then passed through 70-um and 40-um filters. Blood samples were separated by Ficoll, whereas tumor-free lymph nodes were processed without any enzymatic digestion.

This clonotype came up many times. This clone's antigen is unknown. One base away lies a much larger clone, so this may be a sequencing read error. Paired alpha-beta TCRs of CD8+ T cells were analyzed using an expanded emulsion RT-PCR method with primers for all TCR V genes. CD8+ T cells were isolated with a CD8 positive selection kit and incubated overnight in 8 to 10 IU/mL IL-2 before emulsion RT-PCR. The germline V gene (reference sequence) yields MNHNY for CDR1 and SVGAGI for CDR2. CDR3 length: 14 amino acids, cysteine to phenylalanine. Only the CDR3 DNA stays, 42 bases, in frame from base 1. Receptors were amplified or captured by emulsion pairing. Unpaired genes were suppressed by a second nested PCR containing blocking oligos, after which a third nested PCR added Illumina adaptors and barcodes. Between roughly 4,500 and 280,000 T cells, along with C-region, Stepout and V-region primers, were included in each emulsion RT-PCR master mix. The emulsions were generated using the Micellula Emulsion and Purification Kit, and the RT-PCR was run with Qiagen OneStep RT-PCR reagents. The pooled libraries were sequenced on an Illumina MiSeq using paired-end 2 x 250 reads. The published analysis was carried out like this. In Galaxy, read pairs were joined and then clipped at the engineered overlap into separate alpha and beta files, and any unclipped reads were discarded. Alpha-beta pairs were assigned using CompleteTCR, a MiTCR-based pipeline in which chains sharing read cluster identifiers are linked by an R script. TCR sequences that were observed only once, representing about 1-3.3%, were removed as potential sequencing errors. TCRdb ran its own pipeline on the public reads, namely fastp trimming at Q25 and MiXCR clone calling, and kept in-frame beta chains. Rows merge per CDR3 protein into single entries with the most common DNA and genes. The V and J calls and clone size come from TCRdb's table, not from the authors' own analysis. The sample has 130 to 150 distinct CDR3 sequences on record, 30% to 45% of them singletons. The ten largest clones represent over 99% of the sample.

Broad study findings and their caveats: TRBV7 predominated among the shared TCRs, which could possibly reflect tumor recognition or a mispriming bias from eight TRBV7 primers. Emulsion RT-PCR was considered qualitative rather than quantitative, since transcript abundance and primer differences skewed clone recovery. Sentinel lymph nodes involved by tumor shared about fourfold more TCRs with matched tumor repertoires than tumor-free nodes did (approximately 8% versus 2%). Discarding singleton TCRs and sampling only part of each tumor may have missed genuine antitumor clones. Shared TCRs were encoded by various nucleotide sequences, which suggests selection and expansion based on antigen. About 19 TCR pairs were shared across seven or more patient tumors and were rarely found in control blood, which suggests possible tumor specificity.

The chain is encoded by TRBV6-6 joined to TRBJ2-1; perhaps TRBD2 is the D gene, with 5 bases matching. The sequenced sample consisted of CD8+ T cells. The receptor was isolated from a pool of human donors with breast cancer or a healthy control (not recorded which). CDR3 region: CASNLRAINNVQFF. In nucleotides, the sequence is TGTGCCAGCAACTTGAGGGCCATTAACAATGTGCAGTTCTTC.